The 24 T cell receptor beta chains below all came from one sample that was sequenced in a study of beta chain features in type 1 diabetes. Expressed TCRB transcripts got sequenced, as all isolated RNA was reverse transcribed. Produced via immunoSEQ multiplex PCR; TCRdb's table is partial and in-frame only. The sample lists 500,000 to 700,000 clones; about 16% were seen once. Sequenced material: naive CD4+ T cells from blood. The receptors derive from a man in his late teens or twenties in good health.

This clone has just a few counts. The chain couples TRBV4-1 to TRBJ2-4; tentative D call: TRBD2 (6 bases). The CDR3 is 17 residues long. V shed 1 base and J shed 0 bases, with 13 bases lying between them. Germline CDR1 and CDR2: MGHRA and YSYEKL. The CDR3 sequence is CASSQGFLAVAKNIQYF. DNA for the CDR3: TGCGCCAGCAGCCAAGGTTTCTTAGCGGTAGCCAAAAACATTCAGTACTTC.

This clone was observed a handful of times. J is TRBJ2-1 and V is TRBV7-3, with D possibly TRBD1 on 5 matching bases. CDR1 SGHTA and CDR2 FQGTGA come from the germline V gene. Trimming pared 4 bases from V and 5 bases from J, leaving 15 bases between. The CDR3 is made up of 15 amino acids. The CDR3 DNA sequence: TGTGCCAGCAGCTCCCCGAGCCAGGGCAACAATGAGCAGTTCTTC. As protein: CASSSPSQGNNEQFF.

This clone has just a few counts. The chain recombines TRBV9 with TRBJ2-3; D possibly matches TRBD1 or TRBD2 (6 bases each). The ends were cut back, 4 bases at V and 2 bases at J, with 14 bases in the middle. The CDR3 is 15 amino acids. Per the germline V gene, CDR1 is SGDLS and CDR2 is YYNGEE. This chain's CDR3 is CASSPRGRLTDTQYF. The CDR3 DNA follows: TGTGCCAGCAGCCCTAGGGGGAGGCTCACAGATACGCAGTATTTT. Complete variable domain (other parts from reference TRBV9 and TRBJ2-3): DSGVTQTPKHLITATGQRVTLRCSPRSGDLSVYWYQQSLDQGLQFLIQYYNGEERAKGNILERFSAQQFPDLHSELNLSSLELGDSALYFCASSPRGRLTDTQYFGPGTRLTVL.

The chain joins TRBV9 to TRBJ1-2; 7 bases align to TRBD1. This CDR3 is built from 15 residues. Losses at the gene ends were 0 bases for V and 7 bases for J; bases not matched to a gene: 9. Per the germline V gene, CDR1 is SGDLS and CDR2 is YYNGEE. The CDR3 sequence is CASSVGQGGKGGYTF. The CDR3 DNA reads TGTGCCAGCAGCGTAGGACAGGGAGGTAAAGGTGGCTACACCTTC.

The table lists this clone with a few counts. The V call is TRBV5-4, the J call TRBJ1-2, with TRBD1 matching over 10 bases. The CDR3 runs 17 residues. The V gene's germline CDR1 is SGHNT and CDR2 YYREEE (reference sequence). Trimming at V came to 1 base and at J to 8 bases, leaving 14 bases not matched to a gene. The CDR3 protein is CASSLSSRQGAVGGYTF. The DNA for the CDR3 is TGTGCCAGCAGCTTGTCCTCTCGACAGGGGGCAGTGGGAGGCTACACCTTC.

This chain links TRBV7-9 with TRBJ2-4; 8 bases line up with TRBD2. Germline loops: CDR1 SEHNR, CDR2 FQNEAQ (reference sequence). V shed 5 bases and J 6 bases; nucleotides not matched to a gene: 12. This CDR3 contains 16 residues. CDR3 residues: CASSPRSSGSGNIQYF. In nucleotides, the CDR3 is TGTGCCAGCAGCCCCCGAAGCAGCGGGAGTGGAAACATTCAGTACTTC.

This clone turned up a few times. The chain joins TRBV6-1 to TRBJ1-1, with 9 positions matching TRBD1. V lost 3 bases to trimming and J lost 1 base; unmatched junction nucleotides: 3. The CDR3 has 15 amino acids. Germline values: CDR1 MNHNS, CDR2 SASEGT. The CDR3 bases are TGTGCCAGCAGTGAGGTGGGACAGGGGAACACTGAAGCTTTCTTT. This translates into CASSEVGQGNTEAFF.

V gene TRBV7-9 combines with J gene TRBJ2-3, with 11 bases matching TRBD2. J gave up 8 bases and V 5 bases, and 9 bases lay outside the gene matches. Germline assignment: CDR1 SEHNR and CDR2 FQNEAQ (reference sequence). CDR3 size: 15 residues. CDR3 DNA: TGTGCCAGCAGCCCCGGGACTAGCGGCTGGGGTACGCAGTATTTT. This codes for CASSPGTSGWGTQYF.

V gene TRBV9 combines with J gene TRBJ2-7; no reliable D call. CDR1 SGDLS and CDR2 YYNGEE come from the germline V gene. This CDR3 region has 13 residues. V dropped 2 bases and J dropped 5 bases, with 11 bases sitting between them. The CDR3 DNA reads TGTGCCAGCAGCGTTGGCGGTGGAAACGAGCAGTACTTC. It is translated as CASSVGGGNEQYF.

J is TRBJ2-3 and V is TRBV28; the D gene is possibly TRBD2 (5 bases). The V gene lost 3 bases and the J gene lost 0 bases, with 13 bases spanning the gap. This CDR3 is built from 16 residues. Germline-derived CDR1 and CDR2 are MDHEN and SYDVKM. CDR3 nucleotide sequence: TGTGCCAGCAGTTTCCTAACGGAGCGGAGCACAGATACGCAGTATTTT. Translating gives CASSFLTERSTDTQYF.

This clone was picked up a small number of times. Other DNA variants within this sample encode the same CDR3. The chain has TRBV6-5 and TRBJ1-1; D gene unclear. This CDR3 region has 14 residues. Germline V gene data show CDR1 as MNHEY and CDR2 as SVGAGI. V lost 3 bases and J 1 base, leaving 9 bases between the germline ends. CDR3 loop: CASSYRTGNTEAFF. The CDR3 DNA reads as TGTGCCAGCAGTTATCGGACGGGGAACACTGAAGCTTTCTTT.

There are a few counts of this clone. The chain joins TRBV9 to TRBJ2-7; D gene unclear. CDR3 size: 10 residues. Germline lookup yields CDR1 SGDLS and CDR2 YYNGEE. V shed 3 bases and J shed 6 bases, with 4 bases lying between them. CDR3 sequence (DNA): TGTGCCAGCAGCGAATGCGAGCAGTACTTC. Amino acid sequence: CASSECEQYF.

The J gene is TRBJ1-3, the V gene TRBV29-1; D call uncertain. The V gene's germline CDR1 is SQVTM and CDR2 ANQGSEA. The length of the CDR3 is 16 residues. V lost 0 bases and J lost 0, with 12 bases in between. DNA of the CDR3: TGCAGCGTTGAAGAGCCCGGCCGGGGCTCTGGAAACACCATATATTTT. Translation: CSVEEPGRGSGNTIYF.

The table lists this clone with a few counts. CDR3 amino acids: CATSRDPGVPEAFF. The DNA for the CDR3 is TGTGCCACCAGCAGAGATCCGGGGGTCCCTGAAGCTTTCTTT. The chain uses TRBV15 and TRBJ1-1; maybe TRBD1 (5 bases). The CDR3 has 14 residues. Germline CDR1 reads LNHNV; CDR2 reads YYDKDF (reference sequence). V lost 0 bases and J 6 bases, leaving 11 bases between the germline ends.

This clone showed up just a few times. In DNA, the CDR3 is TGTGCCAGCATTATACCAACAGGTGGACGGCGGGAGCTGTTTTTT. Its protein product is CASIIPTGGRRELFF. The chain is built from TRBV6-1 and TRBJ2-2; maybe TRBD1 (5 bases). Germline V gives CDR1 MNHNS, CDR2 SASEGT. The CDR3 loop spans 15 amino acids. Trimming left V 7 bases short and J 9 bases short, with 21 bases between.

The CDR3 DNA reads as TGTGCCAGCAGCTTACGGTCTTTGGGGACCGGGGAGCTGTTTTTT. Translated, it gives CASSLRSLGTGELFF. V gene TRBV11-1 combines with J gene TRBJ2-2; D remains ambiguous. Germline loops: CDR1 SGHAT, CDR2 FQDESV (reference sequence). Trimming shortened V by 2 bases and J by 5 bases, and 12 bases separated the two germline ends. CDR3 length: 15 residues.

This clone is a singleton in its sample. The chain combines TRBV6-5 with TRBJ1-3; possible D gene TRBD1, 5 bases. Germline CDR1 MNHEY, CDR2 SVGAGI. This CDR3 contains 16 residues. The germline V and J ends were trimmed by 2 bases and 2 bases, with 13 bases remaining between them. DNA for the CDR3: TGTGCCAGCAGTTACAACGGCAGGGTACCTGGAAACACCATATATTTT. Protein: CASSYNGRVPGNTIYF.

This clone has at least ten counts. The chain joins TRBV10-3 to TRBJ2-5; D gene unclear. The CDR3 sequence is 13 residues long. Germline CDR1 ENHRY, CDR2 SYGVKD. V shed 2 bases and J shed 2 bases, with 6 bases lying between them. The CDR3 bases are TGTGCCATCAGTGAGCGGTCACAAGAGACCCAGTACTTC. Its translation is CAISERSQETQYF.

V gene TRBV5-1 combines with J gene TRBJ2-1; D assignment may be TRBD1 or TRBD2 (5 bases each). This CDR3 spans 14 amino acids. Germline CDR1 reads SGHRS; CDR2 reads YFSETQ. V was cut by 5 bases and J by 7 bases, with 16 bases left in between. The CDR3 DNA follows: TGCGCCAGCAGTTTCACCGGGGCCCAGAATGAGCAGTTCTTC. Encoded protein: CASSFTGAQNEQFF.

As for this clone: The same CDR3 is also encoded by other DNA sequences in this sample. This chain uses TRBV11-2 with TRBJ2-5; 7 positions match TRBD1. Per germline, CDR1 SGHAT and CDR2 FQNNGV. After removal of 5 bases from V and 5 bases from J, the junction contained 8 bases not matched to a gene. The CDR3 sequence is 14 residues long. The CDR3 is CASSPRQGLETQYF. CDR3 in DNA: TGTGCCAGCAGCCCGCGACAGGGTTTGGAGACCCAGTACTTC.

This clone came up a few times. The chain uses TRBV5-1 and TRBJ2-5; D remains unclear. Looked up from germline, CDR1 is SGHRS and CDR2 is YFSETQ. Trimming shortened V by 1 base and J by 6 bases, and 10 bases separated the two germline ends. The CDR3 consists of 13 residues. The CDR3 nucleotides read TGCGCCAGCAGCTTGCCGGCCCACCAGACCCAGTACTTC. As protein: CASSLPAHQTQYF.

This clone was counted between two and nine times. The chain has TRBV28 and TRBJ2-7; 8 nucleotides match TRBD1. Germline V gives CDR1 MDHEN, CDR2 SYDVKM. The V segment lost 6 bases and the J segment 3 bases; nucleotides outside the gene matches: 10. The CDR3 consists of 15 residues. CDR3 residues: CASSESTGVDYEQYF. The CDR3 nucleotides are TGTGCCAGCAGCGAATCGACAGGGGTGGACTACGAGCAGTACTTC.

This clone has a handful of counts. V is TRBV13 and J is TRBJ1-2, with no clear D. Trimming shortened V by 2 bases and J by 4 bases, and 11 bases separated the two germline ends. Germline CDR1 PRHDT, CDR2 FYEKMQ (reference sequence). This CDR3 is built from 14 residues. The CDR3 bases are TGTGCCAGCAGCTTACGGGCAGGAGGCTATGGCTACACCTTC. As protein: CASSLRAGGYGYTF.

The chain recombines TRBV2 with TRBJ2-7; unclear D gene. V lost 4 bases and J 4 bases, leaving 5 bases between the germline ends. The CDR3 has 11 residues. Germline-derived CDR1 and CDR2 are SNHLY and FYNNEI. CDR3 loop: CASSARYEQYF. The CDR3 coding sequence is TGTGCCAGCAGTGCCAGGTACGAGCAGTACTTC.